One sample yielded the 27 T cell receptor beta chains listed below, sequenced in a study of CD8+CD57+ T cells in acquired aplastic anemia. Genomic DNA constituted the template upon which TCR beta VDJ and CDR3 profiling was performed. TCRdb reprocessed the reads with MiXCR, giving one entry per CDR3 protein. The repertoire has approximately 200,000 distinct CDR3 sequences, roughly 55% of them found once; the top ten carry roughly 29%. The specimen was sorted CD4+, CD8+, or CD8+CD57+ T cells (not recorded which) from PBMCs. The source is a human donor in good health.

This chain joins TRBV5-1 and TRBJ2-7; D is uncertain. CDR1 and CDR2 from the germline V gene are SGHRS and YFSETQ. V dropped 3 bases and J dropped 3 bases, with 13 bases sitting between them. CDR3 length equals 14 residues. CDR3 sequence (DNA): TGCGCCAGCAGCTACGACATAGGCAACTACGAGCAGTACTTC. It specifies CASSYDIGNYEQYF.

This clonotype was observed a few times. The chain couples TRBV20-1 to TRBJ2-7, with D possibly TRBD2 on 5 matching bases. This CDR3 is 9 amino acids long. CDR1 is DFQATT, CDR2 SNEGSKA, per germline (reference sequence). The CDR3 region has the DNA TGCAGGAGGGTCTACGAGCAGTACTTC. It specifies CRRVYEQYF.

In this sample, this clonotype is medium-sized. CDR3 protein: CASSLAGNYGYTF. Written as DNA, the CDR3 is TGTGCCAGCAGCTTGGCTGGGAACTATGGCTACACCTTC. V gene TRBV5-6 combines with J gene TRBJ1-2, with D unresolved. There are 13 residues in the CDR3. CDR1 and CDR2 from the germline V gene are SGHDT and YYEEEE. The V end was cut by 0 bases, the J end by 2 bases, with 5 bases between.

For this clonotype: This clone may be a read error of a much larger clone one base away. No DNA is shown, since the ends of the CDR3 on it are uncertain; the CDR3 is the one TCRdb lists. This chain links TRBV5-6 with TRBJ1-3. CDR1 SGHDT and CDR2 YYEEEE come from the germline V gene. Counting both end residues, the CDR3 totals 14 amino acids. CDR3: CASSLVGTGNTVYF.

This sequence joins TRBV20-1 and TRBJ2-7, with D possibly matching TRBD1 (6 bases). CDR3 length: 13 amino acids. The germline gives CDR1 DFQATT, CDR2 SNEGSKA (reference sequence). V was pared by 3 bases and J by 2 bases, with 11 bases between. In nucleotides, the CDR3 is TGCAGTGCTAGGGAAGACAGGACCTACGAGCAGTACTTC. It codes for CSAREDRTYEQYF.

As to this clonotype: This may stem from a read error, because a much larger clone lies one nucleotide away. This sequence joins TRBV5-1 and TRBJ2-4; TRBD2 is a possible D gene (6 bases). The V and J ends lost 4 bases and 8 bases respectively, with 19 bases between them. Germline V lookup: CDR1 SGHRS, CDR2 YFSETQ. This CDR3 region has 15 residues. CDR3 protein: CASSPAHGGEDIQYF. In DNA, the CDR3 is TGCGCCAGCAGCCCTGCCCACGGGGGAGAAGACATTCAGTACTTC.

The chain recombines TRBV19 with TRBJ1-1, with a tentative D call TRBD1 (6 bases). V was clipped by 11 bases and J by 0 bases, with 10 bases between them. The CDR3 covers 12 residues. CDR1 is LNHDA and CDR2 is SQIVND in the germline V gene (reference sequence). CDR3 region: CALRGVNTEAFF. CDR3 in DNA: TGTGCCCTTAGGGGGGTGAACACTGAAGCTTTCTTT.

The chain employs TRBV7-2 and TRBJ2-1; TRBD1 matches at 8 bases. The CDR3 covers 16 residues. Germline V gene data show CDR1 as SGHTA and CDR2 as FQGNSA. The V gene end was trimmed by 2 bases and the J gene end by 5 bases; junction bases not matched to a gene: 8. CDR3 coding DNA: TGTGCCAGCAGCTTACCCGGGACAGGTTCCCACAATGAGCAGTTCTTC. Residues: CASSLPGTGSHNEQFF.

This clonotype has just a few counts. This sequence joins TRBV9 and TRBJ1-1; D uncertain. V was pared by 0 bases and J by 5 bases, with 8 bases between. In germline, CDR1 is SGDLS, CDR2 YYNGEE. The CDR3 runs to 13 residues. The CDR3 loop is CASSVDPGTEAFF. CDR3 in DNA: TGTGCCAGCAGCGTAGACCCCGGAACTGAAGCTTTCTTT.

By share, this clonotype counts as medium-sized. V and J are TRBV20-1 and TRBJ2-7, with D perhaps TRBD1 (6 bases). CDR3 size: 13 residues. Trimming cost V 3 bases and J 7 bases, with 16 bases left between them. Per the germline V gene, CDR1 is DFQATT and CDR2 is SNEGSKA (reference sequence). The CDR3 protein is CSARGHEFLEQYF. CDR3 nucleotide sequence: TGCAGTGCTAGGGGACACGAATTTTTGGAGCAGTACTTC.

This clonotype occurred many times. This chain uses TRBV10-1 with TRBJ2-7; D ambiguous. V lost 8 bases and J lost 3, with 14 bases in between. The CDR3 has 13 amino acids. Per germline, CDR1 WNHNN and CDR2 SYGVQD (reference sequence). The DNA of the CDR3 is TGCGCCAGCGGGCGCGAGCGAGACTACGAGCAGTACTTC. Residues: CASGRERDYEQYF.

V is TRBV4-1 and J is TRBJ2-1; 9 bases map to TRBD1. The CDR3 is 16 amino acids. Germline assignment: CDR1 MGHRA and CDR2 YSYEKL. Germline trimming cut 1 base from V and 7 bases from J; bases unmatched to any gene: 8. CDR3 amino acids: CASSQVGTGRRNEQFF. The CDR3 DNA reads TGCGCCAGCAGCCAAGTTGGGACAGGGAGACGAAATGAGCAGTTCTTC.

The chain links TRBV7-9 to TRBJ2-3, with 8 positions matching TRBD2. This CDR3 is 18 amino acids long. V shed 5 bases and J 0 bases; nucleotides not matched to a gene: 13. The germline V gene has CDR1 SEHNR and CDR2 FQNEAQ (reference sequence). The CDR3 protein is CASSPYSGDRDSTDTQYF. CDR3 sequence (DNA): TGTGCCAGCAGCCCGTATAGCGGGGATCGTGATAGCACAGATACGCAGTATTTT.

The J gene is TRBJ2-3, the V gene TRBV7-6, with D hard to call. V was clipped by 6 bases and J by 4 bases, with 5 bases between them. The length of the CDR3 is 11 residues. From germline, CDR1 is SGHVS and CDR2 FNYEAQ. The CDR3 here is CASSRSDTQYF. In DNA form, the CDR3 reads TGTGCCAGCAGTCGCTCAGATACGCAGTATTTT.

V usage is TRBV20-1 and J usage is TRBJ1-5; a possible D gene is TRBD1 (6 bases). V gave up 3 bases and J gave up 9 bases, with 18 bases separating them. This CDR3 has 14 amino acids. Germline V lookup: CDR1 DFQATT, CDR2 SNEGSKA (reference sequence). Written as DNA, the CDR3 is TGCAGTGCTAGGGACAGTGGAGGTTTAGGGCCCCAGCATTTT. This sequence encodes CSARDSGGLGPQHF.

The rearrangement uses TRBV5-5 and TRBJ1-5, with D maybe TRBD1 (5 bases). V was trimmed by 1 base and J by 7 bases, leaving 12 bases between them. Looked up from germline, CDR1 is SGHKS and CDR2 is YYEKEE (reference sequence). The length of the CDR3 is 14 residues. The CDR3 loop reads CASSLPGEVQPQHF. The CDR3 nucleotides are TGTGCCAGCAGCTTGCCGGGGGAGGTGCAGCCCCAGCATTTT.

The table lists this clonotype with many counts. CDR3 residues: CASSGKPRDRDNGYTF. The CDR3 nucleotides read TGTGCCAGCAGCGGGAAGCCCCGGGACAGGGATAATGGCTACACCTTC. The gene calls are TRBV9 and TRBJ1-2; TRBD1 matches 9 bases. This CDR3 comprises 16 residues. CDR1 is SGDLS and CDR2 is YYNGEE in the germline V gene. V gave up 3 bases and J gave up 6 bases; unmatched junction bases: 12.

The chain uses TRBV7-2 and TRBJ1-1; weak D call: TRBD1 (5 bases). The CDR3 is 13 amino acids. CDR1 and CDR2 from the germline V gene are SGHTA and FQGNSA. The V end lost 3 bases, the J end lost 11 bases, and 16 bases lay between the germline ends. The CDR3 protein is CASSLPGTPGAFF. In DNA, the CDR3 is TGTGCCAGCAGCTTGCCGGGGACGCCAGGGGCTTTCTTT.

This clonotype was recorded many times. V and J are TRBV6-1 and TRBJ1-6; TRBD1 aligns across 8 bases. Germline lookup yields CDR1 MNHNS and CDR2 SASEGT. The CDR3 is made up of 16 amino acids. V was pared by 3 bases and J by 9 bases, with 10 bases of the junction left unmatched. This CDR3 is CASSDILVQGGSPLHF. The CDR3 nucleotides are TGTGCCAGCAGTGATATTTTAGTACAGGGGGGTTCACCCCTCCACTTT.

About this clonotype itself: An end of the junction does not agree with germline; a read error may underlie this. The chain has TRBV19 and TRBJ1-2; possible D gene TRBD1, 6 bases. Germline loops: CDR1 LNHDA, CDR2 SQIVND (reference sequence). This CDR3 has 13 amino acids. The CDR3 region is CATSPDSFYDYTF. For the CDR3, the DNA is TGTGCCACCTCTCCGGACAGCTTCTATGACTACACCTTC.

The chain uses TRBV6-4 and TRBJ1-1, with TRBD1 matching over 9 bases. This CDR3 has 12 residues. CDR1 is MRHNA, CDR2 SNTAGT, per germline. V gave up 8 bases and J gave up 8 bases; unmatched junction bases: 6. The CDR3 region is CASCYGTGEAFF. The CDR3 region has the DNA TGTGCCAGCTGTTATGGGACAGGGGAAGCTTTCTTT.

Regarding this clonotype: A junction boundary mismatches the germline segment, possibly from a read error. The V and J genes are TRBV19 and TRBJ1-1; TRBD1 agrees at 7 bases. Germline values: CDR1 LNHDA, CDR2 SQIVND (reference sequence). The CDR3 contains 13 residues. The chain's CDR3 is CDSSVTGKTEAFF. CDR3 sequence (DNA): TGTGACAGTAGTGTGACAGGGAAAACTGAAGCTTTCTTT.

This clonotype was detected only a few times. The gene calls are TRBV15 and TRBJ2-1, with a weak D call TRBD1 (5 bases). The germline V gene has CDR1 LNHNV and CDR2 YYDKDF (reference sequence). The length of the CDR3 is 13 residues. The germline V and J ends were trimmed by 5 bases and 5 bases, with 10 bases remaining between them. CDR3 sequence: CATSWGMNNEQFF. In DNA, the CDR3 is TGTGCCACCAGCTGGGGCATGAACAATGAGCAGTTCTTC.

This chain links TRBV7-6 with TRBJ2-1; 7 positions match TRBD2. The CDR3 loop spans 15 amino acids. V dropped 1 base and J dropped 6; count of bases not matched to a gene: 6. Germline CDR1 is SGHVS and CDR2 is FNYEAQ. The CDR3 spells CASSLVLAEGNEQFF. DNA for the CDR3: TGTGCCAGCAGCTTAGTCCTAGCGGAGGGCAATGAGCAGTTCTTC.

The gene calls are TRBV10-2 and TRBJ2-1; the D gene is possibly TRBD1 (6 bases). This CDR3 has 13 amino acids. Germline lookup yields CDR1 WSHSY and CDR2 SAAADI. Deletions cut 10 bases from V and 3 bases from J, with 13 bases between. The CDR3 DNA sequence: TGCGCCATAACAAAGGACAGCTACAATGAGCAGTTCTTC. Amino acids: CAITKDSYNEQFF.

This clonotype appeared once. The germline gene is not matched at one end of the junction; a read error may be the cause. The J gene is TRBJ1-2, the V gene TRBV15; tentative D call: TRBD1 (5 bases). The CDR3 sequence is 13 residues long. The germline CDR1 and CDR2 sequences are LNHNV and YYDKDF (reference sequence). The CDR3 sequence is CASSGGDEYGYTF. The CDR3 nucleotides read TGTGCCAGCAGCGGAGGGGATGAGTATGGCTACACCTTC. The variable domain in full, completed from reference TRBV15 and TRBJ1-2, reads DAMVIQNPRYQVTQFGKPVTLSCSQTLNHNVMYWYQQKSSQAPKLLFHYYDKDFNNEADTPDNFQSRRPNTSFCFLDIRSPGLGDTAMYLCASSGGDEYGYTFGSGTRLTVV.

This clonotype was seen many times. The chain combines TRBV6-1 with TRBJ2-7, with D tentatively TRBD1 (6 bases). The V gene lost 0 bases and the J gene lost 0 bases, with 6 bases spanning the gap. The CDR3 consists of 14 residues. Germline CDR1 and CDR2: MNHNS and SASEGT. The CDR3 DNA is TGTGCCAGCAGTGAAGCGGACAGCTCCTACGAGCAGTACTTC. Its protein is CASSEADSSYEQYF.